The following is a T cell receptor beta chain sequence with its context. Its target is not known. As defined, naive CD8 cells were CD45RO-negative and positively selected for CCR7, with terminally differentiated effector memory CD45RA+ cells excluded. This sample was included in a study of shared clonotypes between healthy human individuals. Points from the study as a whole: Larger estimated richness was generally recorded for naive subsets relative to memory subsets. Sharing across four donors was highest in naive CD4 (roughly 5%) and lowest in memory CD8 (roughly 0.4%).

The protocol was immunoSEQ multiplex PCR, while the TCRdb copy is restricted to in-frame clones and leaves out a portion. The sample lists about 750,000 clones, 80% to 95% occurring once. Sample: naive CD8+ T cells sorted from blood. The TCR originated in a young man in good health.

The DNA for the CDR3 is TGTGCCAGCAGTTCGACTAGCGGGAGGGCAAACAATGAGCAGTTCTTC. Amino acids: CASSSTSGRANNEQFF. V and J are TRBV6-5 and TRBJ2-1; 14 bases fit TRBD2. Per the germline V gene, CDR1 is MNHEY and CDR2 is SVGAGI. Unmatched junction bases numbered 4, after V lost 4 bases and J lost 5 bases. This CDR3 has 16 residues.